What follows are 7 T cell receptor beta chains derived from one specimen sequenced in a study of T cell responses to AZD1222 COVID-19 vaccine. Assay used: immunoSEQ multiplex PCR; TCRdb lists only in-frame clones, some missing. The repertoire includes about 170,000 clones, 85% to 90% of them detected once, and roughly 6.9% sits in the top ten. The sequencing here drew on peripheral blood, taken on day 0 of AZD1222 vaccination. The receptors were gathered from an adult in good health.

The chain joins TRBV9 to TRBJ1-1; D remains ambiguous. This CDR3 is built from 13 residues. Per the germline V gene, CDR1 is SGDLS and CDR2 is YYNGEE. Trimming took 0 bases from V and 6 from J, leaving 9 bases between them. The CDR3 loop is CASSVDWLAEAFF. The CDR3 DNA follows: TGTGCCAGCAGCGTAGATTGGTTGGCTGAAGCTTTCTTT.

The gene calls are TRBV7-2 and TRBJ1-3, with 7 bases that match TRBD1. CDR1 SGHTA and CDR2 FQGNSA come from the germline V gene. This CDR3 comprises 15 residues. V lost 4 bases and J lost 0; bases outside the gene matches: 3. The CDR3 nucleotides read TGTGCCAGCAGCTGGAGACAGGGCTCTGGAAACACCATATATTTT. Protein product: CASSWRQGSGNTIYF.

V and J are TRBV9 and TRBJ2-1; 7 nucleotides agree with TRBD1. This CDR3 has 14 amino acids. Per the germline V gene, CDR1 is SGDLS and CDR2 is YYNGEE. Losses at the gene ends were 0 bases for V and 6 bases for J; bases not matched to a gene: 3. CDR3 nucleotide sequence: TGTGCCAGCAGCGTAGAGGGGGCAGGCAATGAGCAGTTCTTC. Its translation: CASSVEGAGNEQFF.

This chain links TRBV7-2 with TRBJ2-7; D might be TRBD2 (6 bases). The V gene's germline CDR1 is SGHTA and CDR2 FQGNSA. The ends were cut back, 1 base at V and 0 bases at J, with 7 bases in the middle. The CDR3 is 14 residues long. CDR3 bases: TGTGCCAGCAGCTTAGGCGGGAACTCCTACGAGCAGTACGTC. Translation gives CASSLGGNSYEQYV.

The chain is built from TRBV9 and TRBJ1-2; no firm D call. Per the germline V gene, CDR1 is SGDLS and CDR2 is YYNGEE. The CDR3 is 14 residues long. The V end lost 0 bases, the J end lost 7 bases, and 13 bases lay between the germline ends. The CDR3 loop is CASSVDPAVGGYTF. The CDR3 DNA reads as TGTGCCAGCAGCGTAGATCCAGCGGTGGGTGGCTACACCTTC.

The chain carries TRBV7-9 and TRBJ1-1; a possible D gene is TRBD1 (5 bases). The length of the CDR3 is 12 residues. V shed 2 bases and J shed 5 bases, with 6 bases lying between them. Germline loops: CDR1 SEHNR, CDR2 FQNEAQ (reference sequence). The CDR3 reads CASSLTGTEAFF. CDR3 DNA: TGTGCCAGCAGCTTAACAGGAACTGAAGCTTTCTTT.

The CDR3 bases are TGTGCCAGCAGTTACGGGACCGGGACACCGCAGTACGTC. Its translation: CASSYGTGTPQYV. The rearrangement links TRBV6-5 to TRBJ2-7; D might be TRBD1 (6 bases). V shed 2 bases and J shed 9 bases, with 14 bases lying between them. The CDR3 runs 13 residues. Per germline, CDR1 MNHEY and CDR2 SVGAGI.